This is a list of T cell receptor beta chains from one sample in a study of T cell repertoires in cytomegalovirus infection. TCRdb called the reads again in MiXCR, with one record for every CDR3 protein. The data contain 300,000 to 450,000 distinct CDR3 sequences, 15% to 20% of them singletons. Material for sequencing was PBMCs. The receptors come from a human donor in good health (CMV status not recorded). Some clones in this sample may be carry-over from other donors' samples. Both conserved end residues are part of each CDR3. The order of the fields is clone size, D gene, J gene, V gene, CDR3 DNA, CDR3 protein. D genes are given only for firm matches. Some rows mark clone size as missing; the rest say once, few, many or name a class of expanded clone.

>-|-|TRBJ2-1|TRBV15
TGTGCCACCAGCAGAGTTGGGGAGACAGGAGTCTACAATGAGCAGTTCTTC
CATSRVGETGVYNEQFF
>few|-|TRBJ2-2|TRBV7-9
TGTGCCAGCAGCTTAGCGTCCCGGAGCGGTACCGGGGAGCTGTTTTTT
CASSLASRSGTGELFF
>many|TRBD1|TRBJ1-2|TRBV7-2
TGTGCCAGCAGCTTAGGGGCAGGGGGCCTTCCCAGCTATGGCTACACCTTC
CASSLGAGGLPSYGYTF
>-|-|TRBJ2-1|TRBV20-1
TGCAGTGTCCCAGACAGATACAATGAGCAGTTCTTC
CSVPDRYNEQFF
>-|-|TRBJ1-5|TRBV5-1
TGCGCCAGCAGCATAGGACCGGGGGATCAGCCCCAGCATTTT
CASSIGPGDQPQHF
>few|-|TRBJ1-4|TRBV12-3/TRBV12-4
TGTGCCAGCGGGCGGCGGAATGAAAAACTGTTTTTT
CASGRRNEKLFF
>-|-|TRBJ2-5|TRBV7-8
TGTGCCAGCAGCTTAGGGGATAGTCAGGAGACCCAGTACTTC
CASSLGDSQETQYF
>few|TRBD1|TRBJ2-5|TRBV20-1
TGCAGTGCTAGAGGTGCGGGACAGGGTATCCAAGAGACCCAGTACTTC
CSARGAGQGIQETQYF
>-|TRBD1|TRBJ1-1|TRBV7-4
TGTGCCAGCAGCCGCGGACAGGGGGTATGGACTGAAGCTTTCTTT
CASSRGQGVWTEAFF
>few|TRBD1|TRBJ1-2|TRBV18
TGTGCCAGCTCCCAGGAAGGACAGGCTAACTATGGCTACACCTTC
CASSQEGQANYGYTF
>-|TRBD1|TRBJ2-3|TRBV6-5
TGTGCCAGCACCGATCAGGGGGCGCGGACGCAGTATTTT
CASTDQGARTQYF
>many|-|TRBJ1-1|TRBV7-8
TGTGCCAGCAGCTTAACCGGACAACTTGAAGCTTTCTTT
CASSLTGQLEAFF
>-|-|TRBJ1-5|TRBV19
TGTGCCAGTAGTATATCAGGTTGGCATCAGCCCCAGCATTTT
CASSISGWHQPQHF
>-|-|TRBJ2-1|TRBV20-1
TGCAGTGCTAGAGCGGGGCCGATCATCTTC
CSARAGPIIF
>-|-|TRBJ1-5|TRBV6-1
TGTGCCAGCAGGGTAAAAGGACAGACCTATAGCAATCAGCCCCAGCATTTT
CASRVKGQTYSNQPQHF
>-|-|TRBJ2-7|TRBV5-6
TGTGCCAGCAGCTTGGGGGCTGGGGACGAGCAGTACTTC
CASSLGAGDEQYF
>once|-|TRBJ1-2|TRBV7-2
TGTGCCAGCAGCCTTGACAGCCCTTATGGCTACACCTTC
CASSLDSPYGYTF
>few|-|TRBJ2-4|TRBV7-8
TGTGCCAGCACCCGGACGGGGTCCAAAAACATTCAGTACTTC
CASTRTGSKNIQYF
>-|-|TRBJ1-6|TRBV4-1
TGCGCCAGCAGCCAAGAGCCTGGCTTAGGATCACCCCTCCACTTT
CASSQEPGLGSPLHF
>-|-|TRBJ1-2|TRBV25-1
TGTGCCAGCAGTGTCGGGGCTGGTGGCTACACCTTC
CASSVGAGGYTF
>-|TRBD2|TRBJ2-1|TRBV20-1
TGCAGTGCCACAACTAGCGGGGGGAACAATGAGCAGTTCTTC
CSATTSGGNNEQFF
>few|-|TRBJ1-2|TRBV5-4
TGTGCCAGCAGCCCACTTGAGGGTTATGGCTACACCTTC
CASSPLEGYGYTF
>-|-|TRBJ2-7|TRBV20-1
TGCAGTGCCCCAGCCCCCGACACCTACGAGCAGTACTTC
CSAPAPDTYEQYF
>many|TRBD1|TRBJ1-1|TRBV28
TGTGCCAGCAGTTTCTTAGGGACAGAGAACACTGAAGCTTTCTTT
CASSFLGTENTEAFF
>-|-|TRBJ2-7|TRBV30
TGTGCCTGGAGTGCCGGGCCAAGGTACGAGCAGTACTTC
CAWSAGPRYEQYF
>-|TRBD2|TRBJ2-3|TRBV5-4
TGTGCCAGCAGCTCGGGACTAGCGGGCCCAGATACGCAGTATTTT
CASSSGLAGPDTQYF
>many|TRBD1|TRBJ2-5|TRBV7-8
TGTGCCAGCAGCTACGCGCAAAGACAGGGGAAAGGAGAGACCCAGTACTTC
CASSYAQRQGKGETQYF
>-|-|TRBJ2-2|TRBV27
TGTGCCAGCAGTCTTTTAGGGCGGCTTGCGAACACCGGGGAGCTGTTTTTT
CASSLLGRLANTGELFF
>-|TRBD1|TRBJ1-4|TRBV28
TGTGCCAGCAGTTCCCCAGGGGGGGTTGAAAAACTGTTTTTT
CASSSPGGVEKLFF
>-|-|TRBJ2-2|TRBV7-2
TGTGCCAGCAGCCGTATATCGACAGGGAACACCGGGGAGCTGTTTTTT
CASSRISTGNTGELFF
>few|TRBD2|TRBJ2-2|TRBV7-9
TGTGCCAGCAGCCCCCGGGGAGGCGAGCTACTAGCGGGAGGCACCGGGGAGCTGTTTTTT
CASSPRGGELLAGGTGELFF
>many|TRBD1|TRBJ1-1|TRBV7-9
TGTGCCAGCAGCCCAAACCTTCCGGGACAGATATCTGAAGCTTTCTTT
CASSPNLPGQISEAFF
>-|-|TRBJ2-3|TRBV20-1
TGCAGTGCTAGTGTCCGTAGGAGGGTCACAGATACGCAGTATTTT
CSASVRRRVTDTQYF
>few|TRBD1|TRBJ2-7|TRBV7-9
TGTGCCAGCTCCATGAGGGGGACAGGGCTCCACGAGCAGTACTTC
CASSMRGTGLHEQYF
>many|-|TRBJ1-5|TRBV12-3/TRBV12-4
TGTGCCAGCAGTTTGGGCCTCAATCAGCCCCAGCATTTT
CASSLGLNQPQHF
>-|-|TRBJ2-2|TRBV4-1
TGCGCCAGCAGCCAAGGATCGTTTGGGGGGAAAATCGCCGGGGAGCTGTTTTTT
CASSQGSFGGKIAGELFF
>few|TRBD1|TRBJ2-5|TRBV15
TGTGCCACCAGCAGAGCAGGGGGCCGTCAAGAGACCCAGTACTTC
CATSRAGGRQETQYF
>-|TRBD2|TRBJ2-3|TRBV4-1
TGCGCCAGCAGCCAAGGATGGGCTAGCGGGGACCGGGATACGCAGTATTTT
CASSQGWASGDRDTQYF
>few|-|TRBJ1-2|TRBV11-1
TGTGCCAGCAGCCACGGGGTGATCTACACCTTC
CASSHGVIYTF
>-|-|TRBJ2-2|TRBV2
TGTGCCAGCAGTCGACAGGGACTGAACACCGGGGAGCTGTTTTTT
CASSRQGLNTGELFF
>few|-|TRBJ1-2|TRBV19
TGTGCCACCGCGGTGCAGGGTGGTGGCTACACCTTC
CATAVQGGGYTF
>many|-|TRBJ2-1|TRBV7-2
TGTGCCAGCAGCCAACGCGGTGGCAATGAGCAGTTCTTC
CASSQRGGNEQFF
>-|-|TRBJ2-5|TRBV5-1
TGCGCCAGCAGCTTGACGGCTCAGGGCGAGACCCAGTACTTC
CASSLTAQGETQYF
>-|-|TRBJ1-3|TRBV7-8
TGTGCCAGCAGCTTAGAGTGGGGGCAGAAATCTGGAAACACCATATATTTT
CASSLEWGQKSGNTIYF
>few|-|TRBJ2-5|TRBV7-2
TGTGCCAGCGCCCCAGGGCACCAAGAGACCCAGTACTTC
CASAPGHQETQYF